Listed here are 27 T cell receptor beta chains from one sample, sequenced in a study of blood T cell repertoires in COVID-19. Only in-frame clones appear in the TCRdb table, and some are missing; sequencing was by immunoSEQ multiplex PCR. Of about 85,000 clones in the sample, around 89% were seen once. The sample taken for sequencing was peripheral blood. Receptors originate from a woman over 75 with active or convalescent COVID-19.

The chain links TRBV29-1 to TRBJ1-1, with D possibly TRBD1 on 5 matching bases. The V gene's germline CDR1 is SQVTM and CDR2 ANQGSEA. The V end was cut by 7 bases, the J end by 0 bases, with 15 bases between. CDR3 length: 14 residues. CDR3 sequence (DNA): TGCAGCGCAGTAAGGTCGGGGGTGAACACTGAAGCTTTCTTT. It is translated as CSAVRSGVNTEAFF.

This clone came up once. The rearrangement uses TRBV5-6 and TRBJ2-2; a possible D gene is TRBD1 (6 bases). V dropped 3 bases and J dropped 4 bases, with 16 bases sitting between them. The germline gives CDR1 SGHDT, CDR2 YYEEEE. This CDR3 comprises 16 residues. The CDR3 DNA reads as TGTGCCAGCAGCTCATGGACAGAAACCCTCACCGGGGAGCTGTTTTTT. Its protein product is CASSSWTETLTGELFF.

This chain uses TRBV6-5 with TRBJ1-6; possible D gene TRBD1, 6 bases. Trimming removed 1 base at V and 10 bases at J, with 17 bases between. This CDR3 is built from 16 residues. Germline-derived CDR1 and CDR2 are MNHEY and SVGAGI. In DNA form, the CDR3 reads TGTGCCAGCAGTTACTTCCCACAGGGATTTTTCTCACCCCTCCACTTT. This translates into CASSYFPQGFFSPLHF.

The chain carries TRBV6-6 and TRBJ2-5, with 9 nucleotides matching TRBD1. The length of the CDR3 is 14 residues. Losses at the gene ends were 5 bases for V and 4 bases for J; bases not matched to a gene: 5. Germline assignment: CDR1 MNHNY and CDR2 SVGAGI (reference sequence). CDR3 region: CASSRGQGLETQYF. The DNA for the CDR3 is TGTGCCAGCAGTAGAGGACAGGGGCTAGAGACCCAGTACTTC.

The chain couples TRBV5-1 to TRBJ2-5; 8 bases agree with TRBD1. The germline V gene has CDR1 SGHRS and CDR2 YFSETQ. The junction had 6 bases not matched to a gene; V was cut back by 0 bases and J by 2 bases. The CDR3 covers 16 residues. The CDR3 sequence is CASSLAARQGQETQYF. CDR3 in DNA: TGCGCCAGCAGCTTGGCCGCTAGACAGGGGCAAGAGACCCAGTACTTC.

The chain couples TRBV29-1 to TRBJ1-2; 8 bases fit TRBD1. V lost 7 bases, J lost 3 bases, and 1 base stayed unmatched. The CDR3 runs to 11 residues. CDR1 is SQVTM, CDR2 ANQGSEA, per germline. The CDR3 sequence: CSAGQDYGYTF. The CDR3 DNA sequence: TGCAGCGCGGGACAGGACTATGGCTACACCTTC.

This clone was observed once. V is TRBV20-1 and J is TRBJ1-1, with D possibly being TRBD1 (6 bases). V shed 3 bases and J shed 2 bases, with 13 bases lying between them. The CDR3 contains 14 residues. Germline CDR1 reads DFQATT; CDR2 reads SNEGSKA (reference sequence). The CDR3 here is CSASRGGPNTEAFF. CDR3 sequence (DNA): TGCAGTGCTAGTCGAGGGGGACCTAACACTGAAGCTTTCTTT.

This chain uses TRBV24-1 with TRBJ1-4, with D possibly TRBD1 on 5 matching bases. This CDR3 contains 14 residues. Germline values: CDR1 KGHDR, CDR2 SFDVKD. The germline V and J ends were trimmed by 5 bases and 0 bases, with 6 bases remaining between them. The CDR3 coding sequence is TGTGCCACCAGTGCAGGGCCAACTAATGAAAAACTGTTTTTT. Translated, it gives CATSAGPTNEKLFF.

The J gene is TRBJ2-7, the V gene TRBV5-6; 10 bases map to TRBD1. The germline gives CDR1 SGHDT, CDR2 YYEEEE. J gave up 2 bases and V 0 bases, and 2 bases lay outside the gene matches. The CDR3 sequence is 15 residues long. CDR3 residues: CASSLAGTGAYEQYF. In DNA form, the CDR3 reads TGTGCCAGCAGCTTGGCCGGGACAGGGGCCTACGAGCAGTACTTC.

The chain is built from TRBV28 and TRBJ1-1; TRBD1 agrees at 10 bases. The CDR3 is made up of 15 amino acids. V gave up 5 bases and J gave up 4 bases; unmatched junction bases: 7. CDR1 and CDR2 (germline): MDHEN, SYDVKM. DNA for the CDR3: TGTGCCAGCAGTCCTACCGGGACAGGGGTCACTGAAGCTTTCTTT. Amino acids: CASSPTGTGVTEAFF.

V usage is TRBV3-1 (or the pseudogene TRBV3-2) and J usage is TRBJ2-1, with TRBD2 as a possible D gene (6 bases). This CDR3 spans 15 amino acids. Germline V gene data show CDR1 as LGHDT and CDR2 as YNNKEL (reference sequence). Between the trimmed V and J ends, which lost 2 bases and 5 bases, there was a span of 13 bases. CDR3 nucleotide sequence: TGTGCCAGCAGCCAAACCTGGGACTCGGACAATGAGCAGTTCTTC. Its protein is CASSQTWDSDNEQFF.

The chain joins TRBV9 to TRBJ2-3, with TRBD2 matching over 13 bases. This CDR3 has 18 residues. The V gene's germline CDR1 is SGDLS and CDR2 YYNGEE. V shed 3 bases and J 0 bases; nucleotides not matched to a gene: 7. The CDR3 DNA reads as TGTGCCAGCAGCGCCGGGACTAGCGGGACCACAAGCACAGATACGCAGTATTTT. Its translation is CASSAGTSGTTSTDTQYF.

The rearrangement joins TRBV4-1 to TRBJ1-2, with D unclear. In germline, CDR1 is MGHRA, CDR2 YSYEKL. V was cut by 1 base and J by 2 bases, with 11 bases left in between. The CDR3 loop spans 15 amino acids. The CDR3 DNA follows: TGCGCCAGCAGCCAAGCGGCCAGAGCGAACTATGGCTACACCTTC. Translation: CASSQAARANYGYTF.

This chain links TRBV6-2 or TRBV6-3 with TRBJ2-3; TRBD2 matches 12 bases. Per the germline V gene, CDR1 is MNHEY and CDR2 is SVGEGT. The CDR3 runs 16 residues. After removal of 6 bases from V and 0 bases from J, the junction contained 4 bases not matched to a gene. The CDR3 coding sequence is TGTGCCAGCAGCCGTGGACTAGCGGGAAGCACAGATACGCAGTATTTT. It is translated as CASSRGLAGSTDTQYF.

This chain connects TRBV5-4 to TRBJ2-1; 16 bases align to TRBD2. Germline CDR1 reads SGHNT; CDR2 reads YYREEE (reference sequence). This CDR3 has 16 amino acids. With 3 bases clipped from V and 6 bases from J, the junction kept 3 bases outside the gene matches. In DNA, the CDR3 is TGTGCCAGCAGCTGGGGACTAGCGGGAGGGGGCAATGAGCAGTTCTTC. Amino acids: CASSWGLAGGGNEQFF.

Here the CDR3 DNA reads TGTGCCAGCAGCTTGGGACAGCCCGAAGCTTTCTTT. Translating it yields CASSLGQPEAFF. The chain is built from TRBV5-5 and TRBJ1-1; D might be TRBD1 (5 bases). Germline V gene sequence: CDR1 SGHKS, CDR2 YYEKEE (reference sequence). The V and J ends lost 0 bases and 8 bases respectively, with 8 bases between them. CDR3 size: 12 residues.

J is TRBJ1-5 and V is TRBV11-2; perhaps TRBD1 as D (6 bases). V was pared by 5 bases and J by 6 bases, with 11 bases between. This CDR3 is built from 13 residues. From germline, CDR1 is SGHAT and CDR2 FQNNGV. Written as DNA, the CDR3 is TGTGCCAGCAGCCCAGGGACATTTCAGCCCCAGCATTTT. It is translated as CASSPGTFQPQHF. Full variable domain (rest looked up from reference TRBV11-2 and TRBJ1-5): EAGVAQSPRYKIIEKRQSVAFWCNPISGHATLYWYQQILGQGPKLLIQFQNNGVVDDSQLPKDRFSAERLKGVDSTLKIQPAKLEDSAVYLCASSPGTFQPQHFGDGTRLSIL.

The V and J genes are TRBV2 and TRBJ1-1; the match to TRBD1 covers 10 bases. In germline, CDR1 is SNHLY, CDR2 FYNNEI. Unmatched junction bases numbered 4, after V lost 5 bases and J lost 4 bases. This CDR3 region has 14 residues. The CDR3 reads CASSIGQGGTEAFF. CDR3 in DNA: TGTGCCAGCAGTATCGGACAGGGGGGCACTGAAGCTTTCTTT.

The chain uses TRBV7-2 and TRBJ2-7; D perhaps matches TRBD2 (7 bases). With 5 bases removed from V and 12 bases from J, the gap between germline ends came to 23 bases. The germline V gene has CDR1 SGHTA and CDR2 FQGNSA. CDR3 length: 14 amino acids. The DNA of the CDR3 is TGTGCCAGCAGCGCCGATAGGGGGAGGGCAAGTGCGTACTTC. It codes for CASSADRGRASAYF. Using reference TRBV7-2 and TRBJ2-7 for the parts outside the CDR3, the full variable domain is GAGVSQSPSNKVTEKGKDVELRCDPISGHTALYWYRQSLGQGLEFLIYFQGNSAPDKSGLPSDRFSAERTGGSVSTLTIQRTQQEDSAVYLCASSADRGRASAYFGPGTRLTVT.

This clone was counted once. The V call is TRBV5-8, the J call TRBJ2-3, with D possibly matching TRBD2 (6 bases). The ends were cut back, 2 bases at V and 0 bases at J, with 13 bases in the middle. The CDR3 runs 16 residues. The V gene's germline CDR1 is SGHTS and CDR2 YDEGEE. The CDR3 DNA reads as TGTGCCAGCAGCTTTGATGTCGGGGGTAGCACAGATACGCAGTATTTT. Amino acid sequence: CASSFDVGGSTDTQYF.

The chain links TRBV27 to TRBJ1-5; 7 nucleotides match TRBD1. Looked up from germline, CDR1 is MNHEY and CDR2 is SMNVEV (reference sequence). The CDR3 consists of 16 residues. V trimming: 6 bases; J trimming: 1 base; junction bases outside the gene matches: 9. Here the CDR3 reads CASSTRDRGSNQPQHF. In nucleotides, the CDR3 is TGTGCCAGCAGCACCCGGGACAGAGGAAGCAATCAGCCCCAGCATTTT.

This clone was seen more than once but under ten times. The same CDR3 can be traced to other DNA sequences in this sample. This chain links TRBV5-4 with TRBJ1-2, with D uncertain. Per germline, CDR1 SGHNT and CDR2 YYREEE (reference sequence). The CDR3 extends over 12 amino acids. Trimming left V 3 bases short and J 3 bases short, with 6 bases between. The CDR3 sequence is CASSSTDYGYTF. CDR3 DNA: TGTGCCAGCAGCTCGACTGACTATGGCTACACCTTC. The full variable domain, completed using reference TRBV5-4 and TRBJ1-2, is ETGVTQSPTHLIKTRGQQVTLRCSSQSGHNTVSWYQQALGQGPQFIFQYYREEENGRGNFPPRFSGLQFPNYSSELNVNALELDDSALYLCASSSTDYGYTFGSGTRLTVV.

The genes are TRBV28 and TRBJ2-1; 8 positions match TRBD1. This CDR3 has 14 residues. V dropped 3 bases and J dropped 7; count of bases not matched to a gene: 5. CDR1 and CDR2 (germline): MDHEN, SYDVKM. CDR3 in DNA: TGTGCCAGCAGTTTGCGGACAGGGCATAATGAGCAGTTCTTC. It yields the protein CASSLRTGHNEQFF. Complete variable domain (other parts from reference TRBV28 and TRBJ2-1): DVKVTQSSRYLVKRTGEKVFLECVQDMDHENMFWYRQDPGLGLRLIYFSYDVKMKEKGDIPEGYSVSREKKERFSLILESASTNQTSMYLCASSLRTGHNEQFFGPGTRLTVL.

This clone appeared a single time. This rearrangement joins TRBV13 to TRBJ2-3, with unresolved D. Looked up from germline, CDR1 is PRHDT and CDR2 is FYEKMQ (reference sequence). CDR3 length: 17 amino acids. With 1 base removed from V and 3 bases from J, the gap between germline ends came to 17 bases. As DNA, the CDR3 is TGTGCCAGCAGCTTAGACGCGAAGTCCAGGATAACAGATACGCAGTATTTT. This encodes CASSLDAKSRITDTQYF.

This rearrangement joins TRBV5-1 to TRBJ2-7; D unclear. The CDR3 consists of 12 residues. Germline lookup yields CDR1 SGHRS and CDR2 YFSETQ. V was clipped by 3 bases and J by 3 bases, with 7 bases between them. CDR3 sequence: CASSSISYEQYF. The CDR3 nucleotides are TGCGCCAGCAGCTCGATCAGCTACGAGCAGTACTTC.

The V call is TRBV11-1, the J call TRBJ2-1, with TRBD2 as a possible D gene (5 bases). This CDR3 is built from 16 residues. Germline V lookup: CDR1 SGHAT, CDR2 FQDESV (reference sequence). Between the trimmed V and J ends, which lost 6 bases and 0 bases, there was a span of 15 bases. CDR3 loop: CASSPLTGSSYNEQFF. CDR3 nucleotides: TGTGCCAGCAGTCCCTTGACTGGGAGCTCCTACAATGAGCAGTTCTTC.

This sequence joins TRBV2 and TRBJ2-7; D may be TRBD2 (6 bases). Trimming left V 8 bases short and J 0 bases short, with 8 bases between. The CDR3 totals 12 residues. Germline values: CDR1 SNHLY, CDR2 FYNNEI. This CDR3 is CASAGRSYEQYF. The CDR3 nucleotides are TGTGCCAGCGCGGGACGCTCCTACGAGCAGTACTTC.